This T cell receptor (beta chain) is from a study of blood T cell repertoires in COVID-19. Study as a whole: The analysed material was cDNA or gDNA that came from T cells, B-cell-depleted T cells, or PBMCs.

From germline, CDR1 is KGHSH and CDR2 LQKENI. This CDR3 region has 14 residues. The V end lost 3 bases, the J end lost 1 base, and 7 bases lay between the germline ends. Repertoires were generated with immunoSEQ multiplex PCR, while TCRdb's copy carries only in-frame clones and drops some. The table includes 140,000 to 150,000 clones, 80% to 90% detected once. The source is a woman aged 45-65 years with acute or convalescent COVID-19. Sequenced material: peripheral blood. The chain couples TRBV18 to TRBJ1-3; D is perhaps TRBD1 (5 bases). The CDR3 here is CASSPGGSGNTIYF. DNA for the CDR3: TGTGCCAGCTCACCGGGGGGTTCTGGAAACACCATATATTTT.